The 12 T cell receptor beta chains reported below all come from one sample, sequenced in a study of radiotherapy plus CTLA-4 blockade in lung cancer. Sequencing used immunoSEQ multiplex PCR; TCRdb keeps in-frame clones, though not all of them. The sample records about 87,000 clones, around 87% being singletons. The sequencing used peripheral blood, collected from a patient treated with radiotherapy plus ipilimumab. These receptors came from a human donor with non-small cell lung cancer that progressed on radiotherapy plus ipilimumab.

V gene TRBV5-4 combines with J gene TRBJ2-1; no firm D call. Trimming stripped 0 bases from V and 5 bases from J, with 6 bases between. CDR3 size: 13 residues. Germline-derived CDR1 and CDR2 are SGHNT and YYREEE (reference sequence). The CDR3 bases are TGTGCCAGCAGCTTGGCGCTAAACAATGAGCAGTTCTTC. It translates to CASSLALNNEQFF.

The chain uses TRBV18 and TRBJ1-5, with unresolved D. The V gene's germline CDR1 is KGHSH and CDR2 LQKENI. CDR3 size: 16 residues. Trimming shortened V by 3 bases and J by 4 bases, and 16 bases separated the two germline ends. The CDR3 region is CASSPGTASLNQPQHF. The CDR3 DNA reads as TGTGCCAGCTCACCGGGAACAGCCTCACTTAATCAGCCCCAGCATTTT.

The genes are TRBV5-1 and TRBJ1-1; D not certain. The V end was cut by 2 bases, the J end by 6 bases, with 8 bases between. Per the germline V gene, CDR1 is SGHRS and CDR2 is YFSETQ. The CDR3 runs 12 residues. The CDR3 DNA reads TGCGCCAGCAGCTTTTGGGGAGCTGAAGCTTTCTTT. Translating it yields CASSFWGAEAFF.

This sequence joins TRBV16 and TRBJ1-2, with 8 bases fitting TRBD1. The CDR3 sequence is 15 residues long. The V gene's germline CDR1 is KGHSY and CDR2 FQNENV. J gave up 8 bases and V 0 bases, and 8 bases lay outside the gene matches. The CDR3 loop is CASSQSGTGPSGYTF. The CDR3 coding sequence is TGTGCCAGCAGCCAATCGGGGACAGGTCCCTCGGGCTACACCTTC.

This clone was seen a few times. V usage is TRBV4-3 and J usage is TRBJ2-7; D is unresolved. V was shortened by 0 bases and J by 3 bases, with 15 bases between the two germline ends. In germline, CDR1 is LGHNA, CDR2 YSLEER. CDR3 size: 16 residues. The CDR3 sequence: CASSQERGSPLYEQYF. In nucleotides, the CDR3 is TGCGCCAGCAGCCAAGAGCGCGGCAGCCCCCTCTACGAGCAGTACTTC.

V gene TRBV4-1 combines with J gene TRBJ2-1; the match to TRBD1 covers 8 bases. The CDR3 loop spans 11 amino acids. J gave up 14 bases and V 1 base, and 1 base lay outside the gene matches. Germline V gene sequence: CDR1 MGHRA, CDR2 YSYEKL. The CDR3, as DNA: TGCGCCAGCAGCCAAGGGGACAGGAAGTTCTTC. It translates to CASSQGDRKFF.

The chain employs TRBV9 and TRBJ2-1; D is unresolved. The ends were cut back, 1 base at V and 8 bases at J, with 16 bases in the middle. The CDR3 contains 15 residues. The germline gives CDR1 SGDLS, CDR2 YYNGEE. For the CDR3, the DNA is TGTGCCAGCAGCGTAAGTCACGTCCCATGGGATGAGCAGTTCTTC. Translating it yields CASSVSHVPWDEQFF.

This chain connects TRBV10-2 to TRBJ1-2; no clear D gene. The ends were cut back, 0 bases at V and 8 bases at J, with 13 bases in the middle. Germline loops: CDR1 WSHSY, CDR2 SAAADI. The length of the CDR3 is 14 residues. CDR3 loop: CASSESGPTGGYTF. The CDR3 nucleotides read TGCGCCAGCAGTGAGTCTGGCCCGACGGGCGGCTACACCTTC.

The chain is built from TRBV2 and TRBJ1-6; D might be TRBD1 (5 bases). Trimming took off 11 bases at V and 8 bases at J, with 19 bases between the two ends. CDR3 length: 14 residues. The germline V gene has CDR1 SNHLY and CDR2 FYNNEI. DNA of the CDR3: TGTGCCCGCCAACGGGTGGGGGGAGATTCACCCCTCCACTTT. Translation: CARQRVGGDSPLHF.

The rearrangement joins TRBV7-9 to TRBJ2-7; D assignment may be TRBD1 or TRBD2 (7 bases each). From germline, CDR1 is SEHNR and CDR2 FQNEAQ (reference sequence). V lost 4 bases, J lost 4 bases, and 20 bases lay in between. The CDR3 covers 16 residues. The CDR3 DNA reads TGTGCCAGCAGCTCAAGGACAGGCGGGAGAGCTTACGAGCAGTACTTC. As protein: CASSSRTGGRAYEQYF.

V gene TRBV5-1 combines with J gene TRBJ1-5, with D tentatively TRBD1 (6 bases). V was clipped by 2 bases and J by 5 bases, with 8 bases between them. The CDR3 runs to 13 residues. Germline CDR1 and CDR2: SGHRS and YFSETQ. CDR3 nucleotides: TGCGCCAGCAGCTTACAGGGAGATCAGCCCCAGCATTTT. Encoded protein: CASSLQGDQPQHF.

The rearrangement uses TRBV2 and TRBJ2-5; D not resolved. The CDR3 extends over 13 amino acids. Germline V gene sequence: CDR1 SNHLY, CDR2 FYNNEI. V lost 4 bases to trimming and J lost 2 bases, with 8 bases between them. In nucleotides, the CDR3 is TGTGCCAGCAGTGGGTGGAATCAAGAGACCCAGTACTTC. Residues: CASSGWNQETQYF.